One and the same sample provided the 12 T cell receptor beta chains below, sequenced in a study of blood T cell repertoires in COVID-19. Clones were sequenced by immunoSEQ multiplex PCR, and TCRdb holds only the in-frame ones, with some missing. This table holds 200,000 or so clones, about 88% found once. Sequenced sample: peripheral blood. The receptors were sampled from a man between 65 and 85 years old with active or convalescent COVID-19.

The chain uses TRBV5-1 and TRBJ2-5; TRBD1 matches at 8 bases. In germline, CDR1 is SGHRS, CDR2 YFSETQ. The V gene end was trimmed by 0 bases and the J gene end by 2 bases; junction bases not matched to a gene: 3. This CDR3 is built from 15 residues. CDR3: CASSLVWTGQETQYF. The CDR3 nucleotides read TGCGCCAGCAGCTTGGTTTGGACAGGGCAAGAGACCCAGTACTTC. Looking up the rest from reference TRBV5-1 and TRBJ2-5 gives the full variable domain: KAGVTQTPRYLIKTRGQQVTLSCSPISGHRSVSWYQQTPGQGLQFLFEYFSETQRNKGNFPGRFSGRQFSNSRSEMNVSTLELGDSALYLCASSLVWTGQETQYFGPGTRLLVL.

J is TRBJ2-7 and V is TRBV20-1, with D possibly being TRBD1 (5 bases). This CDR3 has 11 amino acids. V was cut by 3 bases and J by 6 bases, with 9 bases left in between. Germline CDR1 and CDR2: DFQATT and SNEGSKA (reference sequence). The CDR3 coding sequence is TGCAGTGCTAGGGGGCAAGCCGAGCAGTACTTC. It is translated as CSARGQAEQYF.

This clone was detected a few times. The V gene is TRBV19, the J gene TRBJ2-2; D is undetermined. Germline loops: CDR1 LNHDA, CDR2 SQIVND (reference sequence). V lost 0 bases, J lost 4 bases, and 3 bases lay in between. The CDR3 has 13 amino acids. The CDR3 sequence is CASSIDGTGELFF. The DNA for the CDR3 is TGTGCCAGTAGTATAGACGGCACCGGGGAGCTGTTTTTT. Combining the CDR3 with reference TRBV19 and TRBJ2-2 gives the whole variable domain DGGITQSPKYLFRKEGQNVTLSCEQNLNHDAMYWYRQDPGQGLRLIYYSQIVNDFQKGDIAEGYSVSREKKESFPLTVTSAQKNPTAFYLCASSIDGTGELFFGEGSRLTVL.

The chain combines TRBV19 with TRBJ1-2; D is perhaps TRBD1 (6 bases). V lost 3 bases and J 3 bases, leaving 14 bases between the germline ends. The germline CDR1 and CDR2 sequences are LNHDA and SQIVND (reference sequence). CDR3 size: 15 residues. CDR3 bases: TGTGCCAGTAGTATCGCCAGGGGCGCGGACTATGGCTACACCTTC. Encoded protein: CASSIARGADYGYTF.

The CDR3 spells CASSPDSTNYGYTF. In DNA form, the CDR3 reads TGTGCCAGCTCACCTGACAGCACTAACTATGGCTACACCTTC. The chain links TRBV18 to TRBJ1-2; perhaps TRBD1 as D (5 bases). The CDR3 length is 14 residues. The V end was cut by 3 bases, the J end by 0 bases, with 8 bases between. Germline V gives CDR1 KGHSH, CDR2 LQKENI.

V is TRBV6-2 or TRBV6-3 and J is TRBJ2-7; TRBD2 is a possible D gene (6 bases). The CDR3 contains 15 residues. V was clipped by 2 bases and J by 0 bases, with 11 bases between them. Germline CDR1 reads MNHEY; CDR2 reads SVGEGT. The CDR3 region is CASSYRPGSSYEQYF. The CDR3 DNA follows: TGTGCCAGCAGTTACCGTCCCGGGAGCTCCTACGAGCAGTACTTC.

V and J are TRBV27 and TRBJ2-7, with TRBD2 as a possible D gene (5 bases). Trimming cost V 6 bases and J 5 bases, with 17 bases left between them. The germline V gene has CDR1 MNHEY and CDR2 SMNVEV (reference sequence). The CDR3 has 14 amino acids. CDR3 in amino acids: CASRPLGYGDEQYF. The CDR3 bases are TGTGCCAGCAGACCACTAGGTTATGGCGACGAGCAGTACTTC.

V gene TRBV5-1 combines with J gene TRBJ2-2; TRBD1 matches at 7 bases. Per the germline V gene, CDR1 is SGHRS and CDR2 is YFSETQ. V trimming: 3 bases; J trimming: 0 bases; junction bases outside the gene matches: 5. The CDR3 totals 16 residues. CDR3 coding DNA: TGCGCCAGCAGCTCGACAGGGTCCCCGAACACCGGGGAGCTGTTTTTT. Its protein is CASSSTGSPNTGELFF.

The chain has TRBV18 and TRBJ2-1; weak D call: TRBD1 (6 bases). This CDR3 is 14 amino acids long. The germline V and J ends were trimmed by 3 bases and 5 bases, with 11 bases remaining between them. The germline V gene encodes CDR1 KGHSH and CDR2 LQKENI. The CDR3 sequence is CASSPPDRHNEQFF. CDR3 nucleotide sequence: TGTGCCAGCTCACCTCCGGACAGACACAATGAGCAGTTCTTC.

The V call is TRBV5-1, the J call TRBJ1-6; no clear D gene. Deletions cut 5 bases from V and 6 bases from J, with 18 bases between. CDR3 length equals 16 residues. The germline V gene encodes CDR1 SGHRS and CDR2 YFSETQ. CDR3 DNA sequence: TGCGCCAGCAGTCTGAGGGAGGTCGGTGTTAATTCACCCCTCCACTTT. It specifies CASSLREVGVNSPLHF.

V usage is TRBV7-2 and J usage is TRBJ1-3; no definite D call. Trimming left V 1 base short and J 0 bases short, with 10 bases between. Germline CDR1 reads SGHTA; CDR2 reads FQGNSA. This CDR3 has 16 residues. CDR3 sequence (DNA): TGTGCCAGCAGCTTAGGTTCAGGCAACTCTGGAAACACCATATATTTT. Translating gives CASSLGSGNSGNTIYF.

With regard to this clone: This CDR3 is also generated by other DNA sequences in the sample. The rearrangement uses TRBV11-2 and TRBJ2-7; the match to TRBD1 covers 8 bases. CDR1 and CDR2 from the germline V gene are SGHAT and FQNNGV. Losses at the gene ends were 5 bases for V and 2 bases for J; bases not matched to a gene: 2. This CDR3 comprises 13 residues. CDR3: CASSPDRAYEQYF. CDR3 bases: TGTGCCAGCAGCCCGGACAGGGCCTACGAGCAGTACTTC.